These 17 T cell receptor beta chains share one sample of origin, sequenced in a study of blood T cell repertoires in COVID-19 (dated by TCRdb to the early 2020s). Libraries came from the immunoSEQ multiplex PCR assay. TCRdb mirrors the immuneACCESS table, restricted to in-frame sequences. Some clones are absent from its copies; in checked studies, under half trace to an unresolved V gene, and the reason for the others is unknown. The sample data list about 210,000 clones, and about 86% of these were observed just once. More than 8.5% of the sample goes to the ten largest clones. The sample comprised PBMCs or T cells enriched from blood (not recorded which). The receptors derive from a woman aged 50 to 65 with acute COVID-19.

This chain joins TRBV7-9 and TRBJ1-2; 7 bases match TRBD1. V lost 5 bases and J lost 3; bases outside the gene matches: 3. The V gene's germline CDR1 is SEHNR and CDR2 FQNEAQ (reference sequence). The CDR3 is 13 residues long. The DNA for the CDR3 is TGTGCCAGCAGCATGGACAGGTACTATGGCTACACCTTC. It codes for CASSMDRYYGYTF. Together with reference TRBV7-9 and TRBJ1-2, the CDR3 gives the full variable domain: DTGVSQNPRHKITKRGQNVTFRCDPISEHNRLYWYRQTLGQGPEFLTYFQNEAQLEKSRLLSDRFSAERPKGSFSTLEIQRTEQGDSAMYLCASSMDRYYGYTFGSGTRLTVV.

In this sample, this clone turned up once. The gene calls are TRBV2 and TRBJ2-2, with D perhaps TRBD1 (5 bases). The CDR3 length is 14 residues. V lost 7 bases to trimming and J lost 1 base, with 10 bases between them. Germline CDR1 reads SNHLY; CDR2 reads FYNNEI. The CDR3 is CASNGRVNTGELFF. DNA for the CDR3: TGTGCCAGCAACGGCAGGGTGAACACCGGGGAGCTGTTTTTT.

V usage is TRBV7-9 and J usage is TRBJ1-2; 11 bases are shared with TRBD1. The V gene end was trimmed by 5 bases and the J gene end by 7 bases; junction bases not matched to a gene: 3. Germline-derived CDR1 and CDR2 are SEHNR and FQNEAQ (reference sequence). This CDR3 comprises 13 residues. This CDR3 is CASSEGQGGGYTF. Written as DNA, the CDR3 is TGTGCCAGCAGCGAGGGACAGGGGGGTGGCTACACCTTC.

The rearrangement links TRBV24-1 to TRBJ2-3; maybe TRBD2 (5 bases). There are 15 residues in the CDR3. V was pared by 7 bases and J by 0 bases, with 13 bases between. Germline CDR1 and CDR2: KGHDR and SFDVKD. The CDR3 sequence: CATSRPGISTDTQYF. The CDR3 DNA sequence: TGTGCCACCAGCCGCCCCGGGATTAGCACAGATACGCAGTATTTT.

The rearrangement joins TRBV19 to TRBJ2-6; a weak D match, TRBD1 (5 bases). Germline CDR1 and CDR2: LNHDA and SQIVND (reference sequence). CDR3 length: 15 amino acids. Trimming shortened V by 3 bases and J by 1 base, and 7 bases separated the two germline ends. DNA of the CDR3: TGTGCCAGTAGTATTCAGGGTTCTGGGGCCAACGTCCTGACTTTC. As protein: CASSIQGSGANVLTF.

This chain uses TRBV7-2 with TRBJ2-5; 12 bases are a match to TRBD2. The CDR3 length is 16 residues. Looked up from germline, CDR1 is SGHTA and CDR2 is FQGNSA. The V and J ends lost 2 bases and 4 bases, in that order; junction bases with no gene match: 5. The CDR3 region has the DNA TGTGCCAGCAGCTTACGGACTAGCGGGGTTCTAGAGACCCAGTACTTC. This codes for CASSLRTSGVLETQYF.

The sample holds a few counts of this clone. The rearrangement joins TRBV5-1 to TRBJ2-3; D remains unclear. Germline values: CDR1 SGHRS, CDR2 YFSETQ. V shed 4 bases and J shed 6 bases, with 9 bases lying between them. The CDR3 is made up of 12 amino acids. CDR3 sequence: CASSVIGDTQYF. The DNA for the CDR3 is TGCGCCAGCAGCGTCATCGGGGATACGCAGTATTTT.

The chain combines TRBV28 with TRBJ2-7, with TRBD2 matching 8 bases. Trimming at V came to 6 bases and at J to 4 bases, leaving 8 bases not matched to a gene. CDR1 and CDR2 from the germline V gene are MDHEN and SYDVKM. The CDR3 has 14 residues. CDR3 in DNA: TGTGCCAGCAGCCGTCTAGCGGGCATGTACGAGCAGTACTTC. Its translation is CASSRLAGMYEQYF.

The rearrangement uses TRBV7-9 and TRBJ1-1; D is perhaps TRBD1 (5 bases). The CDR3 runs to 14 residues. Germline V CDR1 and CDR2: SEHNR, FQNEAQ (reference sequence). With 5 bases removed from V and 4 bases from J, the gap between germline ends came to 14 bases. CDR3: CASSVGGVFTEAFF. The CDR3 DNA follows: TGTGCCAGCAGCGTCGGGGGGGTATTCACTGAAGCTTTCTTT.

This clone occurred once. The CDR3 is CASSIRDYSGNIQYF. The DNA for the CDR3 is TGTGCCAGTAGTATCCGGGACTACAGCGGAAACATTCAGTACTTC. This sequence joins TRBV19 and TRBJ2-4, with 7 bases aligning to TRBD2. Germline V gene data show CDR1 as LNHDA and CDR2 as SQIVND (reference sequence). The CDR3 spans 15 residues. Trimming cost V 3 bases and J 6 bases; bases outside gene matches: 8.

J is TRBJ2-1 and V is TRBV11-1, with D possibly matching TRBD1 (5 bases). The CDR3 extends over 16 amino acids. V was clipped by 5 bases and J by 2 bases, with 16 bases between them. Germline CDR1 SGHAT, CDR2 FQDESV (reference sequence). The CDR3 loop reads CASSQQETLAYNEQFF. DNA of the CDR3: TGTGCCAGCAGCCAACAGGAGACATTAGCCTACAATGAGCAGTTCTTC.

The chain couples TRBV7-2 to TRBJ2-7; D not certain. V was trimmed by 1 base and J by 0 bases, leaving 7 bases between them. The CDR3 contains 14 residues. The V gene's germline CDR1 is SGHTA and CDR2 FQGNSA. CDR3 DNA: TGTGCCAGCAGCTTAGATTTTAGCTCCTACGAGCAGTACTTC. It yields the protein CASSLDFSSYEQYF.

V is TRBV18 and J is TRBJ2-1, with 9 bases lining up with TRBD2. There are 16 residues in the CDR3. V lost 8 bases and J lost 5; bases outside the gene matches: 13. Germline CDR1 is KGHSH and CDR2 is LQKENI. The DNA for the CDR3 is TGTGCCAGCCATTTCGGGCCCAGCGGGAGGAACAATGAGCAGTTCTTC. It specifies CASHFGPSGRNNEQFF.

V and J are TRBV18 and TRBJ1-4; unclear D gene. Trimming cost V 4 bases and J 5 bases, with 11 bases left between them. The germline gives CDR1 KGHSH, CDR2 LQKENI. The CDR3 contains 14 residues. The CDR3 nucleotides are TGTGCCAGCTCACAACAGAGAGGGAATGAAAAACTGTTTTTT. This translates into CASSQQRGNEKLFF.

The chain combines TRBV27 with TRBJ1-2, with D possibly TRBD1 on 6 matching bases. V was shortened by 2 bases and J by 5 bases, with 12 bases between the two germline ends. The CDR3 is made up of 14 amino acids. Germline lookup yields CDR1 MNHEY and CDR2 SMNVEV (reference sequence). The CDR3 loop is CASSLHSTGYGYTF. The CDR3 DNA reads TGTGCCAGCAGTTTACACTCGACAGGTTATGGCTACACCTTC.

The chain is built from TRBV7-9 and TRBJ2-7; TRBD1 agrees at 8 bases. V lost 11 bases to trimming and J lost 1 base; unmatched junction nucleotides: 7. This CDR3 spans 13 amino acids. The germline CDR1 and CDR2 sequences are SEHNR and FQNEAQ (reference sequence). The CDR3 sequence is CAGSTGDSYEQYF. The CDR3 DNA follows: TGTGCCGGATCGACAGGGGATTCCTACGAGCAGTACTTC.

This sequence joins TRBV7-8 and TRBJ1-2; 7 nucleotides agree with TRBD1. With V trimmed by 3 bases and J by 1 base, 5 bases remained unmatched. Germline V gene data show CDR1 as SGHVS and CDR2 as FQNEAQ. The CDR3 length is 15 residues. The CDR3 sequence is CASSFGTAVNYGYTF. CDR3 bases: TGTGCCAGCAGCTTCGGGACAGCAGTTAACTATGGCTACACCTTC.